This T cell receptor beta chain was profiled in a study of circulating CD8 cells and anti-PD-1 response in melanoma (dated by TCRdb to 2020 to 2022). As for the study more broadly: Patients received nivolumab intravenously at 3 mg/kg every 2 weeks. The melanoma cohort included approximately 13 patients, of whom seven received anti-PD-1 as first-line therapy and six had previously received targeted therapy or immunotherapy. Patients with complete or partial responses were classified as responders, and patients with stable or progressive disease (RECIST v1.1) were classified as non-responders. The TCR repertoire analysis was performed on approximately 11 melanoma patients, comprising 7 non-responders and 4 responders. On on-treatment samples, PD-1 was detected using a biotinylated anti-human IgG4 antibody.

As a fraction of the sample, this clonotype is large (0.1 to 1%). It lacks a known antigen. Within one base of it there is no much larger clone, and no base qualities were kept. Based on the germline V gene, the CDR1 and CDR2 sequences are SNHLY and FYNNEI. V gives up 6 bases and J gives up 10 bases, and the segment between their germline ends measures 10 bases. The CDR3, cysteine through phenylalanine, is 11 amino acids long. The DNA shown is the 33-base CDR3, in frame from base 1. Sequencing took place on a NextSeq 500. TCR libraries were prepared from around 16 ng of total RNA with the QIAseq Immune Repertoire RNA Library Kit, Human TCR Panel. Sequencing of the TCR libraries was done on an Illumina NextSeq with a Mid Output V2 kit and asymmetric 261x41 paired-end reads. Every TCR library was diluted down to about 3.7 nM, then pooled, denatured and loaded at about 0.92 pM. The study's processing was this. TCR FASTQ files were processed in the QIAGEN GeneGlobe Data Analysis Center, and downstream analysis was performed in R 3.5.2. To get clonality, Shannon entropy was normalized by the log of the number of unique productive sequences and the result was subtracted from one. TRA or TRB clonotypes differing in abundance between baseline and M1 were identified within each subset by Fisher exact tests at 5% FDR. Differentially abundant clonotypes were categorized as emerging, expanding, contracting or non-expanding/contracting. Morisita's overlap index was used to measure how much repertoires overlapped between patients. Using fastp trimming at Q25 and MiXCR clonotype assembly, TCRdb reanalyzed the public sequencing data and kept in-frame beta chains. Entries that share a CDR3 protein sequence are merged under the most common genes and DNA. The V and J calls follow TCRdb's processing rather than the paper's. In this sample the table shows several hundred distinct CDR3 sequences, roughly 7.6% of which occur a single time. The top ten clonotypes cover 30% to 45% of the sample.

A BD FACSAria II cell sorter was used to sort four subsets, defined by PD-1 and/or TIGIT, from live CD3+CD8+TCRalphabeta+ cells. To characterize relevance to anti-PD-1 therapy response, circulating CD8 T cells were sorted into four subsets based on PD-1 and TIGIT expression. From each sorted CD8 T-cell subset, both TCR alpha and TCR beta chains were sequenced. Peripheral blood was collected at three points: before the first anti-PD-1 injection, after two injections and after four injections. PBMCs were immediately isolated by Ficoll gradient centrifugation. Until use, PBMCs were kept cryopreserved in liquid nitrogen in RPMI containing about 20% FCS and about 9.5% DMSO. After thawing, PBMCs were stained with a viability dye and with antibodies against CD3, CD8alpha, TCRalphabeta, PD-1 and TIGIT. Total RNA was extracted with the RNeasy Kit, and a RIN above 7 was reached by every sample. General conclusions and limits of the study: Diversity was greatest in the DNEG repertoire, PD-1 and DPOS had similar and higher clonality, and TIGIT repertoires had the lowest diversity. Repertoires were largely private between subsets, with under 7.5% of TRB clonotypes shared at M1; sharing was highest between DPOS and TIGIT. Since no tumor material could be accessed, the researchers instead assessed tumor reactivity using peptide assays on expanded sorted subsets. Both treatment-naive and previously treated patients were included in the cohort, and this mixing was noted by the authors as something that could influence results. Because material was limited, experiments were generally done without replicates. The published TCR repertoire comparisons used only baseline and M1 samples from a small cohort with few responders.

The V gene is TRBV2 and the J gene is TRBJ2-1, with the D gene uncertain. The sequences come from CD8+ T cells from PBMCs, collected at baseline or after one month of anti-PD-1 therapy (not recorded which). This receptor was identified in a human donor with melanoma. CDR3 loop: CASSSGWEQFF. At the DNA level, the sequence is TGTGCCAGCAGCTCCGGTTGGGAGCAGTTCTTC. Extended through the reference TRBV2 and TRBJ2-1 proteins, this CDR3 yields the full variable domain: EPEVTQTPSHQVTQMGQEVILRCVPISNHLYFYWYRQILGQKVEFLVSFYNNEISEKSEIFDDQFSVERPDGSNFTLKIRSTKLEDSAMYFCASSSGWEQFFGPGTRLTVL.